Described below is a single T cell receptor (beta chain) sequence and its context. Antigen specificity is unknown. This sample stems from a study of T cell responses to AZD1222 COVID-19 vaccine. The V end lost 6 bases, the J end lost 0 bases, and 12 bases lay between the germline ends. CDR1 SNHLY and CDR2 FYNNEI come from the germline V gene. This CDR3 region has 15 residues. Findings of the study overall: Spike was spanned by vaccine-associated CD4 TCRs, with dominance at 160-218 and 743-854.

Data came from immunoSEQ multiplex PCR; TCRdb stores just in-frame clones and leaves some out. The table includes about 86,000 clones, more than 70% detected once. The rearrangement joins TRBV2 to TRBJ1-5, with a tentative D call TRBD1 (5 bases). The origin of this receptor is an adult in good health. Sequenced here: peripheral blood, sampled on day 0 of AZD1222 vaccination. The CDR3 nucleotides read TGTGCCAGCAGGTCGACAGCATATAGCAATCAGCCCCAGCATTTT. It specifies CASRSTAYSNQPQHF.